The TCR beta chain under discussion was sequenced for a study of identical twins. With 4 bases removed from V and 5 bases from J, the gap between germline ends came to 8 bases. The CDR3 is 11 residues long. The germline V gene encodes CDR1 DFQATT and CDR2 SNEGSKA (reference sequence). Addition of a universal primer site occurred through template switching, and cDNA carried unique molecular identifiers. In TCRdb, the 5' RACE reads were re-called with MiXCR into one record per CDR3 protein. The sample contains over 200,000 distinct CDR3 sequences, around 9.6% of which appear only once. This clonotype was counted at least ten times.

Sequenced material: memory (CD45RO+) T cells sorted from blood. The V gene is TRBV20-1, the J gene TRBJ1-1, with D uncertain. The sequence came from a woman younger than 35 in good health. The CDR3 DNA sequence: TGCAGTGCTACTGGGCGAACTGAAGCTTTCTTT. It specifies CSATGRTEAFF.